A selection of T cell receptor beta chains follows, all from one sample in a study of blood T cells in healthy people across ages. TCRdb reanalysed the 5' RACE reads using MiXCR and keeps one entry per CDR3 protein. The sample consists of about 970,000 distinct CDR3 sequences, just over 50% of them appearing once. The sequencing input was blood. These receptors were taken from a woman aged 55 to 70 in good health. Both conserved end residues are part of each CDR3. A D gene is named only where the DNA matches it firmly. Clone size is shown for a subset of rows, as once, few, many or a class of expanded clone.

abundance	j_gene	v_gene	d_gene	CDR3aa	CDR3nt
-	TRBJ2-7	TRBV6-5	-	CASSTIPGYSYEQYF	TGTGCCAGCAGTACCATCCCGGGCTACTCCTACGAGCAGTACTTC
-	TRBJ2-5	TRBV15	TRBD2	CATSRESGLPIIGGQYF	TGTGCCACCAGCAGAGAATCGGGACTACCAATCATCGGGGGGCAGTACTTC
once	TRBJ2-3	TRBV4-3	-	CASSQDHRPSTDTQYF	TGCGCCAGCAGCCAAGATCACAGACCTAGCACAGATACGCAGTATTTT
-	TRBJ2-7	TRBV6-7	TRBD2	CASPGGSSYEQYF	TGTGCCAGCCCGGGGGGAAGCTCCTACGAGCAGTACTTC
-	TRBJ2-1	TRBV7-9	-	CASNQDHYNEQFF	TGTGCCAGCAACCAGGACCATTACAATGAGCAGTTCTTC
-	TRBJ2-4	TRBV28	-	CASSFPGSLKNIQYF	TGTGCCAGCAGTTTCCCCGGGTCCCTCAAAAACATTCAGTACTTC
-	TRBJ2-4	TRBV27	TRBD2	CASKVGTGGGIQYF	TGTGCCAGCAAAGTGGGGACGGGGGGTGGAATTCAGTACTTC
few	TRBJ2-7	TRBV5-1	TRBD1	CASSPTGQGVYEQYF	TGCGCCAGCAGCCCAACGGGACAGGGGGTATACGAGCAGTACTTC
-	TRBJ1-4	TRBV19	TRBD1	CASSTTGVEEKLFF	TGTGCCAGTAGTACGACAGGGGTGGAAGAAAAACTGTTTTTT
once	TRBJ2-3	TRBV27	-	CASSLLPPGGETSTDTQYF	TGTGCCAGCAGTTTACTCCCGCCTGGAGGGGAAACTAGCACAGATACGCAGTATTTT
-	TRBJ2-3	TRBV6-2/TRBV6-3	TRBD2	CASGNSAGETDTQYF	TGTGCCAGCGGAAACTCAGCGGGAGAGACAGATACGCAGTATTTT
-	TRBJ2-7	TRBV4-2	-	CASSQEPADGSYEQYF	TGTGCCAGCAGCCAAGAACCAGCTGATGGCTCCTACGAGCAGTACTTC
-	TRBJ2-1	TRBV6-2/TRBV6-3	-	CASSYPGEERNEQFF	TGTGCCAGCAGTTACCCAGGGGAGGAGCGGAATGAGCAGTTCTTC
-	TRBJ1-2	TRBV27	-	CASSPLGGQDYGYTF	TGTGCCAGCAGTCCATTGGGGGGGCAGGACTATGGCTACACCTTC